The 24 T cell receptor beta chains below come from one sample, sequenced in a study of low-dose radiotherapy and immunotherapy resistance in tumors. With TRAV- and TRBV-specific primers, first-strand cDNA was made, covering the alpha and beta chains. A constant-region primer paired with the V-primer adapter amplified TCRs over approximately 18 PCR cycles. MiXCR was run by TCRdb on the reads, yielding one entry per CDR3 protein. The profile shows approximately 46,000 distinct CDR3 sequences, less than 30% of them singletons. Time point in this sample: after trial treatment. The treatment denotes: LDRT plus nivolumab, ipilimumab, low-dose cyclophosphamide and aspirin (RACIN trial). This specimen was PBMCs, taken after low-dose radiotherapy plus immunotherapy. The receptors shown here come from a male donor with prostate cancer.

The chain combines TRBV13 with TRBJ2-2; D tentatively fits TRBD1 or TRBD2 (5 bases each). CDR3 size: 16 residues. V was clipped by 5 bases and J by 5 bases, with 18 bases between them. Germline CDR1 and CDR2: PRHDT and FYEKMQ (reference sequence). CDR3 sequence: CASSIRDLIETGELFF. The DNA of the CDR3 is TGTGCCAGCAGCATCAGGGACCTGATCGAAACCGGGGAGCTGTTTTTT.

This clonotype was seen many times. J is TRBJ2-2 and V is TRBV23-1, with D perhaps matching TRBD1 (6 bases). TRBV23-1 is designated an ORF whose function remains uncertain. V lost 9 bases, J lost 9 bases, and 11 bases lay in between. This CDR3 comprises 11 residues. The CDR3, as DNA: TGCGCCAGACAGGGCTTGTGGGAGCTGTTTTTT. Amino acids: CARQGLWELFF.

This clonotype was recorded many times. The chain carries TRBV30 and TRBJ2-7; perhaps D is TRBD1 or TRBD2 (5 bases each). CDR1 and CDR2 from the germline V gene are GTSNPN and SVGIG (reference sequence). V lost 5 bases to trimming and J lost 3 bases, with 11 bases between them. The CDR3 has 12 amino acids. CDR3 protein: CAWVRDGYEQYF. Here the CDR3 DNA reads TGTGCCTGGGTCCGGGACGGCTACGAGCAGTACTTC.

This clonotype was found many times. The rearrangement uses TRBV20-1 and TRBJ2-7, with TRBD2 identical over 10 bases. V was clipped by 3 bases and J by 7 bases; unmatched bases: 6. The CDR3 is made up of 13 amino acids. Germline lookup yields CDR1 DFQATT and CDR2 SNEGSKA (reference sequence). CDR3 amino acids: CSASKAGGGEQYF. The CDR3 DNA reads TGCAGTGCTAGTAAAGCGGGAGGGGGAGAGCAGTACTTC.

This clonotype came up many times. The gene calls are TRBV25-1 and TRBJ1-1, with D possibly TRBD1 on 5 matching bases. CDR3 size: 14 residues. The germline gives CDR1 MGHDK, CDR2 SYGVNS. Trimming left V 5 bases short and J 7 bases short, with 17 bases between. CDR3 residues: CASSWGVGTDEAFF. The CDR3 DNA sequence: TGTGCCAGCAGTTGGGGGGTCGGAACAGATGAAGCTTTCTTT.

The chain links TRBV6-2 or TRBV6-3 to TRBJ2-7, with D hard to call. Germline CDR1 reads MNHEY; CDR2 reads SVGEGT. The CDR3 is 12 amino acids. The V and J ends lost 5 bases and 4 bases respectively, with 9 bases between them. CDR3 sequence reads: CASSERRYEQYF. The CDR3 coding sequence is TGTGCCAGCAGTGAACGTAGGTACGAGCAGTACTTC.

This clonotype was recorded many times. The chain links TRBV2 to TRBJ1-1; a possible D gene is TRBD1 (6 bases). This CDR3 contains 13 residues. Trimming stripped 8 bases from V and 3 bases from J, with 13 bases between. Germline V lookup: CDR1 SNHLY, CDR2 FYNNEI. The CDR3 sequence: CASSGATYTEAFF. CDR3 nucleotides: TGTGCCAGCTCAGGGGCGACCTACACTGAAGCTTTCTTT.

This clonotype was observed at least ten times. V usage is TRBV7-6 and J usage is TRBJ1-4; maybe TRBD1 (6 bases). Trimming removed 4 bases at V and 4 bases at J, with 13 bases between. Germline lookup yields CDR1 SGHVS and CDR2 FNYEAQ. This CDR3 region has 15 residues. In nucleotides, the CDR3 is TGTGCCAGCAGCTCCGGGACATCCATTAATGAAAAACTGTTTTTT. The encoded protein is CASSSGTSINEKLFF.

Regarding this clonotype: With a far larger clone one base away, a read error is the likely cause. The CDR3 region has the DNA TGTGCCAGCAGTGGGGGACTACGAGAGACCCTGTACTTC. Translated: CASSGGLRETLYF. The rearrangement joins TRBV6-8 to TRBJ2-5, with 7 nucleotides matching TRBD2. This CDR3 has 13 residues. CDR1 MNHGY and CDR2 SAAAGT come from the germline V gene.

In this sample, this clonotype turned up many times. The chain joins TRBV3-1 to TRBJ2-1, with unresolved D. The germline CDR1 and CDR2 sequences are LGHDT and YNNKEL (reference sequence). V lost 1 base to trimming and J lost 7 bases, with 5 bases between them. The CDR3 length is 12 residues. In DNA form, the CDR3 reads TGTGCCAGCAGCCAAGGTGGGAATGAGCAGTTCTTC. This encodes CASSQGGNEQFF.

For this clonotype: This sequence is one base from a far larger clone and is likely a read error. This chain links TRBV7-2 with TRBJ2-1; 7 bases fit TRBD2. The CDR3 is made up of 15 amino acids. Germline lookup yields CDR1 SGHTA and CDR2 FQGNSA. J lost 5 bases, V lost 4 bases, and 8 bases had no gene match. The CDR3 nucleotides read TGTGCCAGCAGCTCATCGGGACTAACCGACAATGAGCAGTTCTTC. It encodes CASSSSGLTDNEQFF.

The table lists this clonotype with many counts. This CDR3 is CASGGKGSYQPQHF. In DNA, the CDR3 is TGTGCCAGTGGGGGAAAGGGGTCTTATCAGCCCCAGCATTTT. The chain combines TRBV25-1 with TRBJ1-5; TRBD1 is a possible D gene (5 bases). CDR3 size: 14 residues. Trimming took off 9 bases at V and 5 bases at J, with 17 bases between the two ends. Germline CDR1 and CDR2: MGHDK and SYGVNS.

Ten or more counts support this clonotype. The V and J genes are TRBV12-3 or TRBV12-4 and TRBJ2-5; 13 positions agree with TRBD2. The V segment lost 6 bases and the J segment 5 bases; nucleotides outside the gene matches: 9. The CDR3 loop spans 16 amino acids. The chain's CDR3 is CASRKTSGGPRETQYF. The CDR3 coding sequence is TGTGCCAGCAGGAAGACTAGCGGGGGGCCTCGGGAGACCCAGTACTTC.

The chain employs TRBV28 and TRBJ1-2; the D gene is possibly TRBD1 (6 bases). This CDR3 comprises 13 residues. V was shortened by 7 bases and J by 7 bases, with 16 bases between the two germline ends. Looked up from germline, CDR1 is MDHEN and CDR2 is SYDVKM. The CDR3 DNA reads as TGTGCCAGCACCATTACAGGGTTTGCTGGCTACACCTTC. It specifies CASTITGFAGYTF.

This clonotype was seen at least ten times. This chain uses TRBV28 with TRBJ2-7; D is unresolved. The V and J ends lost 8 bases and 2 bases respectively, with 10 bases between them. The CDR3 is made up of 12 amino acids. CDR1 is MDHEN, CDR2 SYDVKM, per germline. CDR3 DNA: TGTGCCAGCGGCGCGGTGACCTACGAGCAGTACTTC. Its protein is CASGAVTYEQYF.

This clonotype has ten or more counts. The chain employs TRBV7-9 and TRBJ2-7, with D uncertain. Looked up from germline, CDR1 is SEHNR and CDR2 is FQNEAQ (reference sequence). Trimming shortened V by 4 bases and J by 7 bases, and 8 bases separated the two germline ends. The CDR3 is 11 residues long. The CDR3 here is CASSSESEQYF. The CDR3 coding sequence is TGTGCCAGCAGCTCTGAGTCGGAGCAGTACTTC.

In its sample, this clonotype was seen many times. This chain connects TRBV28 to TRBJ2-7, with 8 bases fitting TRBD2. CDR1 and CDR2 (germline): MDHEN, SYDVKM. V dropped 6 bases and J dropped 3; count of bases not matched to a gene: 10. The length of the CDR3 is 15 residues. The CDR3 region is CASSSLGLDFYEQYF. CDR3 sequence (DNA): TGTGCCAGCAGCTCTCTGGGACTAGATTTCTACGAGCAGTACTTC.

This clonotype occurred many times. The genes are TRBV6-6 and TRBJ1-1; TRBD1 aligns across 10 bases. Trimming removed 5 bases from V and 3 bases from J; junction bases left unmatched: 3. The germline gives CDR1 MNHNY, CDR2 SVGAGI (reference sequence). The CDR3 totals 14 residues. The CDR3 bases are TGTGCCAGCAGTGCTGGGACAGGGGACACTGAAGCTTTCTTT. It codes for CASSAGTGDTEAFF.

There are many counts of this clonotype. The V and J genes are TRBV7-2 and TRBJ2-3, with 9 bases fitting TRBD2. The J segment lost 6 bases and the V segment lost 1 base, leaving 11 bases of the junction unmatched. There are 17 residues in the CDR3. Germline V gives CDR1 SGHTA, CDR2 FQGNSA. The CDR3 nucleotides read TGTGCCAGCAGCTTAGTCGCCGGCGGGGGGGCTACCGATACGCAGTATTTT. It encodes CASSLVAGGGATDTQYF.

In this sample, this clonotype turned up many times. CDR3 sequence: CASSNLDGNSYEQYF. In nucleotides, the CDR3 is TGTGCCAGTAGTAACCTGGACGGAAATTCCTACGAGCAGTACTTC. The chain is built from TRBV19 and TRBJ2-7; no definite D call. The V end was cut by 4 bases, the J end by 1 base, with 14 bases between. Germline V gene data show CDR1 as LNHDA and CDR2 as SQIVND (reference sequence). The CDR3 spans 15 residues. The full variable domain, its missing parts supplied by reference TRBV19 and TRBJ2-7, is DGGITQSPKYLFRKEGQNVTLSCEQNLNHDAMYWYRQDPGQGLRLIYYSQIVNDFQKGDIAEGYSVSREKKESFPLTVTSAQKNPTAFYLCASSNLDGNSYEQYFGPGTRLTVT.

This clonotype occurred many times. V is TRBV18 and J is TRBJ2-7; D is possibly TRBD1 (6 bases). The CDR3 is 14 residues long. Germline-derived CDR1 and CDR2 are KGHSH and LQKENI. Trimming pared 1 base from V and 5 bases from J, leaving 12 bases between. CDR3 loop: CASSPRGQSDEQYF. The CDR3 DNA reads TGTGCCAGCTCACCACGCGGACAGTCAGACGAGCAGTACTTC.

By sample fraction, this clonotype is medium-sized. The chain recombines TRBV29-1 with TRBJ2-1, with 11 bases identical to TRBD2. The CDR3 spans 16 residues. The germline CDR1 and CDR2 sequences are SQVTM and ANQGSEA. V shed 1 base and J 3 bases; nucleotides not matched to a gene: 5. CDR3 in DNA: TGCAGCGTTGAAGGTTCCCTAGCGGGAGGCTACAATGAGCAGTTCTTC. Residues: CSVEGSLAGGYNEQFF.

This clonotype has a handful of counts. The chain has TRBV7-2 and TRBJ2-3; 9 bases align to TRBD2. Germline-derived CDR1 and CDR2 are SGHTA and FQGNSA. Germline trimming cut 5 bases from V and 7 bases from J; bases unmatched to any gene: 7. The CDR3 totals 14 residues. Written as DNA, the CDR3 is TGTGCCAGCAGCACTTCTAGCGGGGTCAATACGCAGTATTTT. This encodes CASSTSSGVNTQYF.

By sample share, this clonotype is medium-sized. The gene calls are TRBV7-2 and TRBJ1-2; TRBD1 matches 7 bases. The CDR3 totals 14 residues. CDR1 SGHTA and CDR2 FQGNSA come from the germline V gene. V gave up 0 bases and J gave up 8 bases; unmatched junction bases: 6. The CDR3 DNA is TGTGCCAGCAGCTTAGCTACAGGGGTTGTGGGCTACACCTTC. Amino acid sequence: CASSLATGVVGYTF.